This is a list of T cell receptor beta chains from one sample in a study of T cell responses to AZD1222 COVID-19 vaccine. This table comes from immunoSEQ multiplex PCR, and its TCRdb copy is limited to in-frame clones, with some not included. The sample includes about 120,000 clones, 70% to 90% seen only once; the top ten take about 3%. The source was peripheral blood, collected 28 days after the second AZD1222 dose. These receptors all come from an adult who received the AZD1222 COVID-19 vaccine. The CDR3 runs from the conserved cysteine through the conserved F or W. The D gene is left open where the match is weak. Not all rows give a size; the values are once, few, many and, for expanded clones, a class.

abundance	d_gene	v_gene	j_gene	CDR3aa	CDR3nt
NA	NA	TRBV6-1	TRBJ2-1	CASSPYNEQFF	TGTGCCAGCTCCCCCTACAATGAGCAGTTCTTC
once	TRBD1	TRBV7-2	TRBJ1-2	CASSFGTGGNYGYTF	TGTGCCAGCAGCTTTGGAACAGGGGGAAACTATGGCTACACCTTC
NA	TRBD2	TRBV6-5	TRBJ2-5	CASRSPLGGTETQYF	TGTGCCAGCAGGAGCCCCCTGGGAGGGACAGAGACCCAGTACTTC
NA	NA	TRBV11-2	TRBJ2-1	CASSPLSLNEQFF	TGTGCCAGCAGCCCCCTTAGCTTGAATGAGCAGTTCTTC
NA	TRBD2	TRBV9	TRBJ2-3	CASSVALTGGPSTQYF	TGTGCCAGCAGCGTAGCTCTGACGGGGGGGCCGAGTACGCAGTATTTT
once	NA	TRBV7-2	TRBJ1-2	CASSLVGYGYTF	TGTGCCAGCAGCTTAGTGGGCTATGGCTACACCTTC
once	NA	TRBV27	TRBJ1-1	CASRLSLYTEAFF	TGTGCCAGCAGGCTAAGTTTGTACACTGAAGCTTTCTTT
NA	TRBD1	TRBV11-2	TRBJ1-4	CASSLGTGAPYTIEKLFF	TGTGCCAGCAGCCTTGGGACAGGGGCCCCCTACACCATAGAAAAACTGTTTTTT
NA	NA	TRBV14	TRBJ1-6	CASSPTGFYNSPLHF	TGTGCCAGCAGCCCGACAGGCTTTTATAATTCACCCCTCCACTTT
NA	TRBD1	TRBV10-1	TRBJ2-3	CASSESIFEQGSTDTQYF	TGCGCCAGCAGTGAGTCGATCTTTGAACAGGGGAGCACAGATACGCAGTATTTT
NA	NA	TRBV11-1	TRBJ2-1	CASSVRRNEQFF	TGTGCCAGCAGCGTACGGCGAAATGAGCAGTTCTTC
NA	NA	TRBV29-1	TRBJ2-5	CSVAHGQTLQETQYF	TGCAGCGTCGCCCATGGACAGACCCTCCAAGAGACCCAGTACTTC
NA	TRBD1	TRBV27	TRBJ1-2	CASRGTGGIDYGYTF	TGTGCCAGCAGGGGGACAGGGGGCATCGACTATGGCTACACCTTC
NA	NA	TRBV7-9	TRBJ2-2	CASSPNVMTGELFF	TGTGCCAGCAGCCCTAATGTGATGACCGGGGAGCTGTTTTTT
NA	NA	TRBV2	TRBJ1-3	CASNRGGNGDTIYF	TGTGCCAGCAATCGCGGGGGGAATGGAGACACCATATATTTT
NA	NA	TRBV24-1	TRBJ1-5	CATSDSSNQPQHF	TGTGCCACCAGTGACAGCAGCAATCAGCCCCAGCATTTT
NA	NA	TRBV5-1	TRBJ1-3	CASSFSSGSGNTIYF	TGCGCCAGCAGCTTCTCGTCGGGCTCTGGAAACACCATATATTTT
NA	TRBD2	TRBV7-8	TRBJ2-7	CASSFPAGGLREQYF	TGTGCCAGCAGCTTCCCAGCGGGGGGGCTCCGCGAGCAGTACTTC
NA	TRBD2	TRBV7-2	TRBJ2-5	CASSLRSSGGKETQYF	TGTGCCAGCAGCTTACGGTCTAGCGGGGGAAAAGAGACCCAGTACTTC
NA	TRBD2	TRBV7-2	TRBJ2-7	CASRTTSGGGYEQYF	TGTGCCAGCAGAACTACTAGCGGGGGGGGCTACGAGCAGTACTTC
NA	NA	TRBV5-6	TRBJ2-4	CASSTLRSPEGAKNIQYF	TGTGCCAGCAGCACCCTGAGAAGTCCCGAGGGAGCCAAAAACATTCAGTACTTC
NA	NA	TRBV5-6	TRBJ1-4	CASSFSLGDRRHEKLFF	TGTGCCAGCAGCTTTTCTTTGGGCGATCGGAGACATGAAAAACTGTTTTTT
NA	NA	TRBV6-2/TRBV6-3	TRBJ2-6	CASSTTSGANVLTF	TGTGCCAGCAGTACCACCTCTGGGGCCAACGTCCTGACTTTC
NA	NA	TRBV6-5	TRBJ2-1	CASRILLGGQFF	TGTGCCAGCAGAATCTTACTAGGCGGGCAGTTCTTC
NA	NA	TRBV3-1/TRBV3-2	TRBJ2-3	CASSQDLKLTDTQYF	TGTGCCAGCAGCCAAGATCTGAAGCTGACAGATACGCAGTATTTT
few	NA	TRBV12-3/TRBV12-4	TRBJ2-3	CASSRSDTQYF	TGTGCCAGCAGTAGGTCAGATACGCAGTATTTT
NA	NA	TRBV3-1/TRBV3-2	TRBJ2-6	CASSQGTRGSGANVLTF	TGTGCCAGCAGCCAAGGAACCCGGGGGTCTGGGGCCAACGTCCTGACTTTC
once	TRBD1	TRBV18	TRBJ1-2	CASSPPLGPGGGYTF	TGTGCCAGCTCACCACCGCTAGGGCCAGGGGGTGGCTACACCTTC
NA	NA	TRBV15	TRBJ1-1	CATRRIAGVGTEAFF	TGTGCCACCAGGAGAATCGCAGGGGTGGGGACTGAAGCTTTCTTT
NA	NA	TRBV6-5	TRBJ1-2	CASKSDTLYGYTF	TGTGCCAGCAAGTCGGACACGCTCTATGGCTACACCTTC
NA	TRBD2	TRBV27	TRBJ2-3	CASSKFPFRGRSTDTQYF	TGTGCCAGCAGTAAGTTCCCGTTTCGCGGGAGGAGCACAGATACGCAGTATTTT
NA	TRBD2	TRBV3-1/TRBV3-2	TRBJ2-3	CASSQHNRLAGRPDTQYF	TGTGCCAGCAGCCAGCACAATAGACTAGCGGGGAGGCCAGATACGCAGTATTTT
NA	NA	TRBV7-9	TRBJ1-1	CASSSVDIYTEAFF	TGTGCCAGCAGCTCGGTGGACATTTACACTGAAGCTTTCTTT
once	NA	TRBV29-1	TRBJ1-2	CSVEDPRGESGYTF	TGCAGCGTTGAAGATCCGAGGGGTGAATCCGGCTACACCTTC
NA	NA	TRBV27	TRBJ2-3	CASSWASTDTQYF	TGTGCCAGCAGTTGGGCTAGCACAGATACGCAGTATTTT
NA	NA	TRBV7-9	TRBJ1-1	CASTRGVDNTEAFF	TGTGCCAGCACCCGCGGCGTAGATAACACTGAAGCTTTCTTT
NA	NA	TRBV12-3/TRBV12-4	TRBJ1-2	CASSLTQSGPYTF	TGTGCCAGCAGTTTAACCCAGTCGGGGCCCTACACCTTC
few	TRBD1	TRBV11-3	TRBJ2-5	CASSPTGKETQYF	TGTGCCAGCAGCCCGACAGGGAAAGAGACCCAGTACTTC
NA	TRBD2	TRBV11-3	TRBJ2-2	CASSSTSGQTGELFF	TGTGCCAGCAGCTCCACTAGCGGCCAAACCGGGGAGCTGTTTTTT
NA	TRBD1	TRBV27	TRBJ2-7	CASSLQGAHEQYF	TGTGCCAGCAGTCTCCAGGGGGCCCACGAGCAGTACTTC
NA	NA	TRBV3-1/TRBV3-2	TRBJ1-4	CASRWAEARRELFF	TGTGCCAGCAGATGGGCAGAAGCCCGGCGGGAACTGTTTTTT
NA	TRBD1	TRBV5-1	TRBJ2-7	CASSEGTGGSYEQYF	TGCGCCAGCAGCGAAGGGACAGGCGGTTCCTACGAGCAGTACTTC
NA	TRBD1	TRBV11-1	TRBJ1-4	CASSPGTAENEKLFF	TGTGCCAGCAGCCCCGGGACAGCAGAGAATGAAAAACTGTTTTTT
few	NA	TRBV29-1	TRBJ1-2	CSVLGQTTSNYGYTF	TGCAGCGTGCTTGGACAAACGACTTCTAACTATGGCTACACCTTC
NA	NA	TRBV6-2/TRBV6-3	TRBJ2-7	CASSYEGPSYEQYF	TGTGCCAGCAGTTACGAGGGCCCCTCCTACGAGCAGTACTTC
NA	NA	TRBV7-3	TRBJ1-5	CASSPRQRNQPQHF	TGTGCCAGCAGCCCTCGACAGCGCAATCAGCCCCAGCATTTT
NA	TRBD1	TRBV6-6	TRBJ1-1	CASTTGGAKRTFF	TGTGCCAGCACTACAGGGGGCGCGAAAAGAACTTTCTTT
once	NA	TRBV6-5	TRBJ1-5	CASGTANQPQHF	TGTGCCAGCGGCACGGCCAATCAGCCCCAGCATTTT
NA	NA	TRBV27	TRBJ1-1	CASRWTVNTEAFF	TGTGCCAGCAGGTGGACGGTGAACACTGAAGCTTTCTTT
NA	TRBD1	TRBV7-9	TRBJ1-1	CASSRGQMNTEAFF	TGTGCCAGCAGCCGGGGACAGATGAACACTGAAGCTTTCTTT
NA	NA	TRBV4-1	TRBJ1-1	CASSQVQGGTEAFF	TGCGCCAGCAGCCAAGTGCAGGGCGGGACTGAAGCTTTCTTT
NA	NA	TRBV6-5	TRBJ2-5	CASSRDWQETQYF	TGTGCCAGCAGCAGGGATTGGCAAGAGACCCAGTACTTC
NA	NA	TRBV7-3	TRBJ2-5	CASSYIGGFQETQYF	TGTGCCAGCAGCTATATAGGGGGGTTTCAAGAGACCCAGTACTTC
NA	NA	TRBV11-3	TRBJ1-2	CASSPGGANYGYTF	TGTGCCAGCAGCCCTGGCGGGGCCAACTATGGCTACACCTTC
NA	NA	TRBV28	TRBJ1-2	CASSFKEIHGYTF	TGTGCCAGCAGTTTTAAGGAGATTCATGGCTACACCTTC